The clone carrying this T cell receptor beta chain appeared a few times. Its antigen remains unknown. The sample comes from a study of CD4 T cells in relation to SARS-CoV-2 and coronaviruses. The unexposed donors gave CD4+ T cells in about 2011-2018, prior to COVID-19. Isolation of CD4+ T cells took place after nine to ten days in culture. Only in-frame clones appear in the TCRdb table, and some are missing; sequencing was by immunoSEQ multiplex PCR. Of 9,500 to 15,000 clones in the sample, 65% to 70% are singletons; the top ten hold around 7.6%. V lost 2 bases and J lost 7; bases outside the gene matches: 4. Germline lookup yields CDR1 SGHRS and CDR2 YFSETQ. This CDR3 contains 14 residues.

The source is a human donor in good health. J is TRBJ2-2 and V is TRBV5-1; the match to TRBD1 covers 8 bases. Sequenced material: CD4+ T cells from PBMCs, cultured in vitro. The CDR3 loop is CASSFQGAGGELFF. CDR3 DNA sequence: TGCGCCAGCAGCTTCCAGGGGGCAGGCGGGGAGCTGTTTTTT.